The rows below give T cell receptor beta chains drawn from one sample of a study of cytomegalovirus exposure and HLA in healthy donors. Profiled with immunoSEQ multiplex PCR; TCRdb holds only in-frame clones, not every one. The table records about 98,000 clones, roughly 90% of them present only once. Input material: PBMCs. The receptor set was obtained from a man aged 18 to 29 in good health and CMV-seropositive. Each CDR3 is given with its conserved first and last residue. The order of the fields is J gene, D gene, V gene, clone size, CDR3 protein, CDR3 DNA. A D gene is named only where the DNA matches it firmly. A row's size may be missing; if present it is once, few, many or a size class.

J: TRBJ1-2; D: TRBD1; V: TRBV2; size: .; CDR3: CASRAGTGGRSGYTF; DNA: TGTGCCAGCAGGGCAGGGACAGGGGGTAGATCTGGCTACACCTTC
J: TRBJ1-2; D: .; V: TRBV5-6; size: .; CDR3: CASSLATGLSGNYGYTF; DNA: TGTGCCAGCAGCTTGGCTACAGGTCTTAGCGGTAACTATGGCTACACCTTC
J: TRBJ2-7; D: .; V: TRBV10-2; size: few; CDR3: CASSEHSTSSYEQYF; DNA: TGCGCCAGCAGTGAACACAGTACCAGCTCCTACGAGCAGTACTTC
J: TRBJ1-4; D: TRBD1; V: TRBV9; size: .; CDR3: CASSPQTGQNEKLFF; DNA: TGTGCCAGCAGCCCCCAGACAGGGCAGAATGAAAAACTGTTTTTT
J: TRBJ1-3; D: .; V: TRBV4-3; size: .; CDR3: CASSQEGQGSGNTIYF; DNA: TGCGCCAGCAGCCAAGAAGGTCAGGGCTCTGGAAACACCATATATTTT
J: TRBJ1-2; D: TRBD1; V: TRBV28; size: .; CDR3: CASSPGQGVYGYTF; DNA: TGTGCCAGCAGTCCCGGACAGGGTGTCTATGGCTACACCTTC
J: TRBJ2-2; D: .; V: TRBV19; size: .; CDR3: CASSGQVDTGELFF; DNA: TGTGCCAGTAGTGGGCAGGTTGACACCGGGGAGCTGTTTTTT
J: TRBJ2-2; D: TRBD2; V: TRBV2; size: .; CDR3: CASSEQRGLAGGNTGELFF; DNA: TGTGCCAGCAGTGAACAAAGGGGACTAGCGGGAGGGAACACCGGGGAGCTGTTTTTT
J: TRBJ1-2; D: TRBD1; V: TRBV5-6; size: .; CDR3: CASSNIYAGGPSYGYTF; DNA: TGTGCCAGCAGCAACATCTACGCAGGGGGCCCGAGCTATGGCTACACCTTC
J: TRBJ1-6; D: .; V: TRBV10-1; size: .; CDR3: CASSEHVMERNSPLHF; DNA: TGCGCCAGCAGTGAGCATGTCATGGAGCGAAATTCACCCCTCCACTTT
J: TRBJ1-1; D: .; V: TRBV27; size: .; CDR3: CASRQIRNTEAFF; DNA: TGTGCCAGCCGACAGATCCGGAACACTGAAGCTTTCTTT
J: TRBJ2-1; D: .; V: TRBV5-1; size: once; CDR3: CASSLALTSYNEQFF; DNA: TGCGCCAGCAGCTTAGCGCTAACGTCCTACAATGAGCAGTTCTTC
J: TRBJ1-1; D: TRBD1; V: TRBV5-1; size: .; CDR3: CASRSGQGFTEAFF; DNA: TGCGCCAGCAGATCGGGACAGGGCTTCACTGAAGCTTTCTTT
J: TRBJ1-2; D: TRBD1; V: TRBV5-1; size: .; CDR3: CASSLGQGNGYTF; DNA: TGCGCCAGCAGCCTGGGACAGGGAAATGGCTACACCTTC
J: TRBJ2-7; D: TRBD2; V: TRBV5-6; size: .; CDR3: CASSLGLAGGTGQYF; DNA: TGTGCCAGCAGCTTGGGACTAGCGGGGGGTACTGGGCAGTACTTC
J: TRBJ2-3; D: .; V: TRBV5-1; size: .; CDR3: CASSLYGTRSQYF; DNA: TGCGCCAGCAGCTTGTATGGTACGCGTTCGCAGTATTTT
J: TRBJ2-7; D: .; V: TRBV5-8; size: once; CDR3: CASSFAAGSPGYEQYF; DNA: TGTGCCAGCAGCTTTGCAGCAGGGTCTCCCGGCTACGAGCAGTACTTC
J: TRBJ1-1; D: .; V: TRBV7-3; size: once; CDR3: CASSIDLNTEAFF; DNA: TGTGCCAGCAGCATAGATTTGAACACTGAAGCTTTCTTT
J: TRBJ2-1; D: .; V: TRBV27; size: .; CDR3: CASKAGGSSYNEQFF; DNA: TGTGCCAGCAAGGCGGGCGGGTCCTCCTACAATGAGCAGTTCTTC
J: TRBJ2-7; D: TRBD1; V: TRBV5-6; size: few; CDR3: CASSGQGTYEQYF; DNA: TGTGCCAGCAGCGGACAGGGCACCTACGAGCAGTACTTC
J: TRBJ2-7; D: .; V: TRBV6-1; size: .; CDR3: CASRRDSHEQYF; DNA: TGTGCCAGCAGGCGGGACAGCCACGAGCAGTACTTC
J: TRBJ2-5; D: TRBD2; V: TRBV6-1; size: few; CDR3: CASSERGPAGGPETQYF; DNA: TGTGCCAGCAGTGAGCGTGGGCCAGCGGGGGGGCCAGAGACCCAGTACTTC
J: TRBJ2-1; D: .; V: TRBV7-2; size: .; CDR3: CASSFSREQFF; DNA: TGTGCCAGCAGCTTTAGCCGTGAGCAGTTCTTC
J: TRBJ2-5; D: TRBD1; V: TRBV7-9; size: .; CDR3: CASSLLGTDQETQYF; DNA: TGTGCCAGCAGCTTATTAGGGACAGACCAAGAGACCCAGTACTTC
J: TRBJ2-3; D: .; V: TRBV7-2; size: .; CDR3: CASSLFSAPDTQYF; DNA: TGTGCCAGCAGCTTATTTAGCGCTCCGGATACGCAGTATTTT
J: TRBJ2-1; D: TRBD2; V: TRBV2; size: .; CDR3: CASSPTTSGGFDEQFF; DNA: TGTGCCAGCAGCCCAACCACTAGCGGGGGGTTCGATGAGCAGTTCTTC
J: TRBJ1-1; D: TRBD1; V: TRBV6-5; size: .; CDR3: CASRDRGSPEAFF; DNA: TGTGCCAGCAGGGACAGGGGGTCCCCTGAAGCTTTCTTT
J: TRBJ2-7; D: TRBD1; V: TRBV14; size: .; CDR3: CASSRTGPSSYEQYF; DNA: TGTGCCAGCAGCCGGACAGGGCCTTCCTCCTACGAGCAGTACTTC
J: TRBJ2-5; D: TRBD2; V: TRBV7-8; size: .; CDR3: CASSLSGGSHQETQYF; DNA: TGTGCCAGCAGCTTAAGCGGGGGGTCTCACCAAGAGACCCAGTACTTC
J: TRBJ2-7; D: .; V: TRBV2; size: .; CDR3: CASSEDRFSYEQYF; DNA: TGTGCCAGCAGTGAAGACAGGTTTTCCTACGAGCAGTACTTC
J: TRBJ2-6; D: .; V: TRBV7-2; size: .; CDR3: CASSLQYRAVAGANVLTF; DNA: TGTGCCAGCAGCTTACAATACAGGGCAGTCGCTGGGGCCAACGTCCTGACTTTC
J: TRBJ1-4; D: .; V: TRBV10-2; size: .; CDR3: CASREGEKLFF; DNA: TGCGCCAGCAGAGAGGGGGAGAAACTGTTTTTT
J: TRBJ2-7; D: TRBD2; V: TRBV30; size: .; CDR3: CAWLPTSGGADEQYF; DNA: TGTGCCTGGCTTCCAACTAGCGGGGGGGCCGACGAGCAGTACTTC
J: TRBJ2-5; D: .; V: TRBV2; size: .; CDR3: CASRVFSGETQYF; DNA: TGTGCCAGCCGCGTTTTTAGCGGAGAGACCCAGTACTTC
J: TRBJ2-1; D: TRBD2; V: TRBV5-1; size: .; CDR3: CASSSQRLAGGSGEQFF; DNA: TGCGCCAGCAGTTCCCAACGACTAGCGGGGGGGTCTGGTGAGCAGTTCTTC
J: TRBJ1-2; D: TRBD1; V: TRBV28; size: .; CDR3: CASSTGTGVYGYTF; DNA: TGTGCCAGCAGTACCGGGACAGGGGTATATGGCTACACCTTC
J: TRBJ2-1; D: .; V: TRBV4-1; size: once; CDR3: CASSQVVAPYNEQFF; DNA: TGCGCCAGCAGCCAAGTTGTAGCACCCTACAATGAGCAGTTCTTC
J: TRBJ1-2; D: .; V: TRBV2; size: .; CDR3: CATSRDSQNYGYTF; DNA: TGTGCCACTAGCCGGGACTCCCAGAACTATGGCTACACCTTC
J: TRBJ2-7; D: .; V: TRBV19; size: .; CDR3: CASSETSKQYF; DNA: TGTGCCAGTAGTGAGACTAGTAAGCAGTACTTC
J: TRBJ2-1; D: TRBD1; V: TRBV7-2; size: few; CDR3: CASSPTRTGNNEQFF; DNA: TGTGCCAGCAGCCCGACCCGGACAGGGAACAATGAGCAGTTCTTC